Following are 30 T cell receptor beta chains from one sample sequenced in a study. TCRdb fed the 5' RACE reads into MiXCR, producing one record per CDR3 protein. The repertoire holds some 13,000 distinct CDR3 sequences, with around 22% as singletons. The sequencing sample was made of naive CD4+ T cells sorted from blood. The sample's subset: naive CD4+ T cells, CD4+CD45RA+CD25-. The receptors stem from a female donor with breast cancer.

By sample share, this clonotype is medium-sized. The V gene is TRBV20-1, the J gene TRBJ2-1, with 9 bases lining up with TRBD2. CDR3 length equals 16 residues. Germline V CDR1 and CDR2: DFQATT, SNEGSKA (reference sequence). V was clipped by 6 bases and J by 8 bases; unmatched bases: 17. The CDR3 spells CSALPSVAGVIYEQFF. In DNA, the CDR3 is TGCAGTGCCTTACCCTCGGTAGCGGGAGTTATCTATGAGCAGTTCTTC.

With regard to this clonotype: The junction shows a germline mismatch at one end, possibly a read error. This chain joins TRBV5-1 and TRBJ2-2; 8 bases line up with TRBD1. The CDR3 contains 15 residues. Germline loops: CDR1 SGHRS, CDR2 YFSETQ. This CDR3 reads CASSTWTGNTGELLF. CDR3 in DNA: TGCGCCAGCAGCACCTGGACAGGGAACACCGGGGAGCTGCTTTTT.

In regard to this clonotype: A read error is possible here, since a much larger clone lies one base away. CDR3 region: CASSYRGGNTEASF. CDR3 bases: TGTGCCAGCAGTTACAGGGGCGGGAACACTGAAGCTTCCTTT. This chain uses TRBV6-5 with TRBJ1-1, with D possibly being TRBD1 (5 bases). CDR1 and CDR2 from the germline V gene are MNHEY and SVGAGI. CDR3 length equals 14 residues.

This clonotype was counted at least ten times. Written as DNA, the CDR3 is TGTGCCACCAGCAGAGGGGACAGGGTGGGTAGCACTGAAGCTTTCTTT. Protein sequence: CATSRGDRVGSTEAFF. The chain is built from TRBV15 and TRBJ1-1, with 9 bases matching TRBD1. Germline V CDR1 and CDR2: LNHNV, YYDKDF (reference sequence). This CDR3 is 16 amino acids long. The trim removed 1 base at V and 4 bases at J, leaving 7 bases unmatched.

This clonotype was seen at least ten times. The J gene is TRBJ2-5, the V gene TRBV12-3 or TRBV12-4; D is undetermined. Trimming left V 5 bases short and J 5 bases short, with 12 bases between. This CDR3 comprises 13 residues. The CDR3 nucleotides are TGTGCCAGCAGTATCTTGGTTGGGGAGACCCAGTACTTC. This gives the protein CASSILVGETQYF.

Comment on this clonotype: A much larger clone is a single base away; this may be a read error. This chain uses TRBV5-1 with TRBJ2-3; no definite D call. The CDR3 sequence is 13 residues long. CDR1 and CDR2 from the germline V gene are SGHRS and YFSETQ. Trimming pared 0 bases from V and 6 bases from J, leaving 8 bases between. CDR3 DNA sequence: TGCGCCAGCAGCTTGGCGGCTGGGGATACGCAGTATTTT. Translated, it gives CASSLAAGDTQYF.

With regard to this clonotype: Possible read error: a much larger clone is one base away. The limits of the CDR3 on the DNA are not certain, so only TCRdb's listed CDR3 is given. This chain uses TRBV29-1 with TRBJ1-2. The CDR3 spans 13 residues, counting both ends. Looked up from germline, CDR1 is SQVTM and CDR2 is ANQGSEA. The CDR3 region is CSVGGGTNYGHTF.

The CDR3 loop reads CASNVGFNQPQHF. Here the CDR3 DNA reads TGTGCCAGCAACGTAGGGTTTAATCAGCCCCAGCATTTT. The V gene is TRBV6-1, the J gene TRBJ1-5; D gene ambiguous. This CDR3 contains 13 residues. V lost 7 bases to trimming and J lost 4 bases, with 11 bases between them. Per germline, CDR1 MNHNS and CDR2 SASEGT.

This clonotype was recorded many times. The J gene is TRBJ2-7, the V gene TRBV24-1; the D call may be TRBD1 or TRBD2 (6 bases each). The V end lost 6 bases, the J end lost 7 bases, and 9 bases lay between the germline ends. From germline, CDR1 is KGHDR and CDR2 SFDVKD. The CDR3 runs 11 residues. The CDR3 reads CATSWRGEQYF. The CDR3 DNA is TGTGCCACCAGTTGGAGGGGGGAGCAGTACTTC.

This clonotype is labeled as medium-sized. The V and J genes are TRBV6-7 and TRBJ2-1, with 14 bases that match TRBD2. TRBV6-7 is noted as an ORF with a role that remains uncertain. This CDR3 has 16 residues. V dropped 6 bases and J dropped 7; count of bases not matched to a gene: 8. CDR3 DNA sequence: TGTGCCAGCAGGACCGGGACTAGCGGGAGAGCAAATGAGCAGTTCTTC. The encoded protein is CASRTGTSGRANEQFF.

The chain has TRBV3-1 and TRBJ1-1; D is unresolved. The CDR3 is 13 amino acids. Trimming took off 6 bases at V and 1 base at J, with 9 bases between the two ends. Germline values: CDR1 LGHDT, CDR2 YNNKEL (reference sequence). The CDR3 here is CASRLLQNTEAFF. The CDR3 coding sequence is TGTGCCAGCAGACTCCTTCAGAACACTGAAGCTTTCTTT. Filled out from reference TRBV3-1 and TRBJ1-1, the complete variable domain reads DTAVSQTPKYLVTQMGNDKSIKCEQNLGHDTMYWYKQDSKKFLKIMFSYNNKELIINETVPNRFSPKSPDKAHLNLHINSLELGDSAVYFCASRLLQNTEAFFGQGTRLTVV.

Note on this clonotype: A single base separates this from a much larger clone, so it may be a read error. The V gene is TRBV20-1, the J gene TRBJ1-1; no clear D. The germline V gene encodes CDR1 DFQATT and CDR2 SNEGSKA (reference sequence). This CDR3 region has 13 residues. CDR3 nucleotide sequence: TGCAGTGCTGGAGAGGGTGCGGCTGCGGAAGCTTTCTTT. Translation: CSAGEGAAAEAFF.

By sample fraction, this clonotype is medium-sized. The junction departs from the called germline gene at one end, perhaps through a read error. The CDR3: CASSVTGAPNYNEQFF. For the CDR3, the DNA is TGTGCCAGCAGCGTAACAGGGGCCCCGAACTACAATGAGCAGTTCTTC. The chain is built from TRBV7-3 and TRBJ2-1; TRBD1 agrees at 7 bases. The length of the CDR3 is 16 residues. Germline V lookup: CDR1 SGHTA, CDR2 FQGTGA.

The chain combines TRBV19 with TRBJ2-1; tentative D call: TRBD2 (5 bases). CDR1 LNHDA and CDR2 SQIVND come from the germline V gene (reference sequence). The CDR3 spans 13 residues. Trimming pared 3 bases from V and 7 bases from J, leaving 10 bases between. CDR3 DNA sequence: TGTGCCAGTAGTATCAGTCTAGCAAATGAGCAGTTCTTC. This translates into CASSISLANEQFF.

This clonotype is medium-sized within its sample. The genes are TRBV4-1 and TRBJ1-1; D remains ambiguous. V was pared by 0 bases and J by 5 bases, with 7 bases between. The V gene's germline CDR1 is MGHRA and CDR2 YSYEKL. The CDR3 runs to 13 residues. This chain's CDR3 is CASSQERVTEAFF. The CDR3 nucleotides read TGCGCCAGCAGCCAAGAACGGGTGACTGAAGCTTTCTTT.

Points on this clonotype: A much larger clone lies a single base off, so this may be a read error. The chain combines TRBV4-1 with TRBJ1-5; D unresolved. From germline, CDR1 is MGHRA and CDR2 YSYEKL. This CDR3 has 15 amino acids. V lost 2 bases to trimming and J lost 11 bases, with 19 bases between them. The CDR3 spells CASSQFSQAREAQHF. CDR3 DNA sequence: TGCGCCAGCAGCCAATTCAGCCAGGCGAGAGAAGCCCAGCATTTT.

Turning to this clonotype: Germline and junction disagree at one end, which may indicate a read error. The chain joins TRBV5-1 to TRBJ1-1; TRBD1 matches at 7 bases. CDR1 is SGHRS and CDR2 is YFSETQ in the germline V gene. This CDR3 contains 16 residues. Here the CDR3 reads CASSATLRQGDTVALF. In nucleotides, the CDR3 is TGCGCCAGCAGCGCCACACTTCGACAGGGTGACACTGTAGCTCTCTTT.

At least ten counts were recorded for this clonotype. A much larger clone lies a single base off, so this may be a read error. The chain links TRBV6-5 to TRBJ1-2; no definite D call. The length of the CDR3 is 13 residues. CDR1 and CDR2 from the germline V gene are MNHEY and SVGAGI. V was cut by 0 bases and J by 4 bases, with 6 bases left in between. For the CDR3, the DNA is TGTGCCAGCAGTTACTCGTGGGGCTATGGCTACACCTTC. Translating it yields CASSYSWGYGYTF.

This clonotype is categorized as medium-sized. This chain uses TRBV12-3 or TRBV12-4 with TRBJ1-5, with D unclear. The CDR3 is 14 residues long. The V end was cut by 3 bases, the J end by 9 bases, with 15 bases between. The CDR3 DNA sequence: TGTGCCAGCAGTTTTTATCAGGTTCTTGGGCCCCAGCATTTT. It codes for CASSFYQVLGPQHF.

This clonotype was seen only a few times. J is TRBJ2-2 and V is TRBV16; D unclear. The CDR3 runs 12 residues. CDR1 and CDR2 from the germline V gene are KGHSY and FQNENV. Trimming took off 0 bases at V and 6 bases at J, with 2 bases between the two ends. The CDR3 protein is CASSQSPGELFF. CDR3 in DNA: TGTGCCAGCAGCCAATCCCCCGGGGAGCTGTTTTTT.

The chain joins TRBV5-1 to TRBJ1-1; 8 nucleotides match TRBD1. CDR1 and CDR2 from the germline V gene are SGHRS and YFSETQ. This CDR3 has 16 amino acids. Germline trimming cut 5 bases from V and 3 bases from J; bases unmatched to any gene: 12. CDR3 nucleotides: TGCGCCAGCAGATCCCAGGGGGCGCGGATACACACTGAAGCTTTCTTT. This translates into CASRSQGARIHTEAFF.

Notes on this clonotype: Being one base from a much bigger clone, this may be a read error. The J gene is TRBJ2-1, the V gene TRBV5-1; the D is unclear. Germline values: CDR1 SGHRS, CDR2 YFSETQ. Trimming removed 0 bases at V and 4 bases at J, with 11 bases between. The CDR3 covers 15 residues. The CDR3: CASSLVAGMYNEQFF. In DNA, the CDR3 is TGCGCCAGCAGCTTGGTTGCTGGGATGTACAATGAGCAGTTCTTC.

The V gene is TRBV6-5, the J gene TRBJ2-1; weak D call: TRBD2 (6 bases). The germline V and J ends were trimmed by 0 bases and 5 bases, with 11 bases remaining between them. This CDR3 contains 15 residues. Germline values: CDR1 MNHEY, CDR2 SVGAGI. In DNA, the CDR3 is TGTGCCAGCAGTTACTCGGGGGGTGACGACAATGAGCAGTTCTTC. Its translation: CASSYSGGDDNEQFF.

This clonotype is categorized as medium-sized. This sequence joins TRBV30 and TRBJ2-1, with 7 bases matching TRBD2. The V gene's germline CDR1 is GTSNPN and CDR2 SVGIG (reference sequence). With V trimmed by 0 bases and J by 4 bases, 9 bases remained unmatched. There are 16 residues in the CDR3. The CDR3 here is CAWSVGASGSYNEQFF. In DNA form, the CDR3 reads TGTGCCTGGAGTGTGGGAGCTAGCGGTTCGTACAATGAGCAGTTCTTC.

The chain has TRBV5-1 and TRBJ1-1; 7 bases are a match to TRBD1. The CDR3 consists of 17 residues. Germline values: CDR1 SGHRS, CDR2 YFSETQ. The CDR3 DNA reads as TGCGTTAGCAGCTTGGAGATCTCGGGACAGCTGAACACTGAAGCTTTCTTT. Translated, it gives CVSSLEISGQLNTEAFF.

The chain couples TRBV30 to TRBJ1-1; a possible D gene is TRBD1 (6 bases). Trimming removed 1 base at V and 4 bases at J, with 13 bases between. The CDR3 is 14 amino acids. The germline CDR1 and CDR2 sequences are GTSNPN and SVGIG (reference sequence). This chain's CDR3 is CAWSGQVRRTEAFF. DNA of the CDR3: TGTGCCTGGAGTGGACAGGTTAGGCGCACTGAAGCTTTCTTT.

This clonotype was picked up a small number of times. This may arise from a read error, as a much more abundant clone is one base away. The rearrangement joins TRBV20-1 to TRBJ2-7; the D gene is possibly TRBD2 (6 bases). Germline CDR1 and CDR2: DFQATT and SNEGSKA (reference sequence). The length of the CDR3 is 12 residues. The CDR3 region has the DNA TGCAGTGCTAGAGGGACTGGGCGGGAAGATTTCTTC. Its protein is CSARGTGREDFF.

For this clonotype: A much more abundant neighbour one base away suggests this may be a read error. This rearrangement joins TRBV7-3 to TRBJ1-1; D uncertain. The CDR3 contains 13 residues. Germline lookup yields CDR1 SGHTA and CDR2 FQGTGA. V was clipped by 5 bases and J by 5 bases, with 12 bases between them. The CDR3 DNA is TGTGCCAGCAGCACCCGGGCGGTGACTGAAGCTTTCTTT. The encoded protein is CASSTRAVTEAFF. The whole variable domain, remainder taken from reference TRBV7-3 and TRBJ1-1, is GAGVSQTPSNKVTEKGKYVELRCDPISGHTALYWYRQSLGQGPEFLIYFQGTGAADDSGLPNDRFFAVRPEGSVSTLKIQRTERGDSAVYLCASSTRAVTEAFFGQGTRLTVV.

This clonotype ranks as medium-sized. The CDR3 protein is CASSHGDYGYTF. CDR3 nucleotide sequence: TGTGCCAGCAGTCACGGGGACTATGGCTACACCTTC. The rearrangement links TRBV25-1 to TRBJ1-2; D gene unclear. This CDR3 has 12 amino acids. Germline values: CDR1 MGHDK, CDR2 SYGVNS. V gave up 5 bases and J gave up 3 bases, with 7 bases separating them.

This clonotype is medium-sized. The CDR3 protein is CSARRGTSGRFTGELFF. Here the CDR3 DNA reads TGCAGTGCTAGAAGGGGTACTAGCGGGAGATTCACCGGGGAGCTGTTTTTT. V gene TRBV20-1 combines with J gene TRBJ2-2, with TRBD2 matching 11 bases. This CDR3 has 17 amino acids. Germline CDR1 is DFQATT and CDR2 is SNEGSKA (reference sequence). V was pared by 2 bases and J by 4 bases, with 9 bases of the junction left unmatched.